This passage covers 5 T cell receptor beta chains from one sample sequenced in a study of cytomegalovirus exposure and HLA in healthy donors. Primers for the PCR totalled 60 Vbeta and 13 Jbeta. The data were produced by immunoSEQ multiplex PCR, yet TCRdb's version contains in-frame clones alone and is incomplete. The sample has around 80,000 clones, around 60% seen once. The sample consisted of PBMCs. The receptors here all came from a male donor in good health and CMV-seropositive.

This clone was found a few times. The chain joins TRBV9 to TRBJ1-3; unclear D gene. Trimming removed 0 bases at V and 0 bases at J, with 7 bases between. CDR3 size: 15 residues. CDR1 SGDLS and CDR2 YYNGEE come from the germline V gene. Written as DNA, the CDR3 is TGTGCCAGCAGCGTAGAGCAGGACTCTGGAAACACCATATATTTT. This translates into CASSVEQDSGNTIYF.

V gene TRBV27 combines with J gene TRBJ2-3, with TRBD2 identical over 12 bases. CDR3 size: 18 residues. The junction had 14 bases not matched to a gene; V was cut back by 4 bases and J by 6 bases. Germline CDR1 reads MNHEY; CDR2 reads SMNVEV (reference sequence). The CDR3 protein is CASSSAYSLAGGEDTQYF. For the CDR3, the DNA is TGTGCCAGCAGTTCTGCCTACTCACTAGCGGGAGGAGAGGATACGCAGTATTTT.

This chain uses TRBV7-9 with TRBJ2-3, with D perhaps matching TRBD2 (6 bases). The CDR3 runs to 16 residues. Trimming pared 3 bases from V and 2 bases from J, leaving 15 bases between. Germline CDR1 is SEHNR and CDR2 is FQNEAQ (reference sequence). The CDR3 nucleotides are TGTGCCAGCAGCTTTTTAGGGGAGGTGCCCACAGATACGCAGTATTTT. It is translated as CASSFLGEVPTDTQYF. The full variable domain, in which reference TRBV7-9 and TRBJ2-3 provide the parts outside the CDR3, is DTGVSQNPRHKITKRGQNVTFRCDPISEHNRLYWYRQTLGQGPEFLTYFQNEAQLEKSRLLSDRFSAERPKGSFSTLEIQRTEQGDSAMYLCASSFLGEVPTDTQYFGPGTRLTVL.

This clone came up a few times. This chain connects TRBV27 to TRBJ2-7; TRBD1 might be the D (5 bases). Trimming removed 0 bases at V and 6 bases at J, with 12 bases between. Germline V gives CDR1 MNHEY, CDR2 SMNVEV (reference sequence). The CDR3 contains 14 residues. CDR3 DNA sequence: TGTGCCAGCAGTTTATCGGGCAGGGTAGGCGAGCAGTACTTC. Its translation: CASSLSGRVGEQYF.

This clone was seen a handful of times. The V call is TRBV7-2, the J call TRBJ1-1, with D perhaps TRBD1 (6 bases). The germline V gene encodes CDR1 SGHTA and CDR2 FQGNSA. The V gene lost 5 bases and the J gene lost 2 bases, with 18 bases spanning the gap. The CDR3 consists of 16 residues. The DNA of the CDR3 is TGTGCCAGCAGCACAGGGTTACTAACCGGTAACACTGAAGCTTTCTTT. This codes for CASSTGLLTGNTEAFF.